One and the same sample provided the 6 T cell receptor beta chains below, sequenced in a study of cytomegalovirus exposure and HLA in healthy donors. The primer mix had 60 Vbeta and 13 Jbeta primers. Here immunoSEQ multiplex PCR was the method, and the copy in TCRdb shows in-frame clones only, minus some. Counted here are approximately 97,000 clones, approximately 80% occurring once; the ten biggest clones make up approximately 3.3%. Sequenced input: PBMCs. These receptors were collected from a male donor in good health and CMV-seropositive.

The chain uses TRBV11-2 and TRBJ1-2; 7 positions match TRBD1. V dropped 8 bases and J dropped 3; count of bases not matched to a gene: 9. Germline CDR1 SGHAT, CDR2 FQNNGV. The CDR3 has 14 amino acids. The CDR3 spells CASAGGISHYGYTF. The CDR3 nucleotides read TGTGCCAGCGCAGGGGGGATTTCCCACTATGGCTACACCTTC.

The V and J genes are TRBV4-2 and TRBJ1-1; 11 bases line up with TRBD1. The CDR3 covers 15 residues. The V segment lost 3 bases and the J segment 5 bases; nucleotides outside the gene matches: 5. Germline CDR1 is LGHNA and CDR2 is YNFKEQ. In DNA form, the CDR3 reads TGTGCCAGCAGCCAGTGGGGACAGGGGGGGACTGAAGCTTTCTTT. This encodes CASSQWGQGGTEAFF.

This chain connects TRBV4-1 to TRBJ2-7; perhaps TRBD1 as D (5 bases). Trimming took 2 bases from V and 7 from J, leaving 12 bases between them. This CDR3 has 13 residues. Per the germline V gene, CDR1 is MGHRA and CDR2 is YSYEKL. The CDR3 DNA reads TGCGCCAGCAGCCAACCTTTCCAGGGTGAGCAGTACTTC. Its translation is CASSQPFQGEQYF.

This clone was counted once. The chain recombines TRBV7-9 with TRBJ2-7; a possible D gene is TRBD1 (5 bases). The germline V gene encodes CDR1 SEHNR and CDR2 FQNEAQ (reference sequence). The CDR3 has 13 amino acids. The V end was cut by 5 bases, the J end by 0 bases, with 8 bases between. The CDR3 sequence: CASSPGNSYEQYF. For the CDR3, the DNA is TGTGCCAGCAGCCCAGGGAACTCCTACGAGCAGTACTTC.

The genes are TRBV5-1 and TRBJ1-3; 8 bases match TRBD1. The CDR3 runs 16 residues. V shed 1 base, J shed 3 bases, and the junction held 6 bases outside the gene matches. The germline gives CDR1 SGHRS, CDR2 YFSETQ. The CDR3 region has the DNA TGCGCCAGCAGCTTGCACGGACAGGGTAATGGAAACACCATATATTTT. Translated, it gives CASSLHGQGNGNTIYF. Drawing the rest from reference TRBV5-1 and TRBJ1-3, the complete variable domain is KAGVTQTPRYLIKTRGQQVTLSCSPISGHRSVSWYQQTPGQGLQFLFEYFSETQRNKGNFPGRFSGRQFSNSRSEMNVSTLELGDSALYLCASSLHGQGNGNTIYFGEGSWLTVV.

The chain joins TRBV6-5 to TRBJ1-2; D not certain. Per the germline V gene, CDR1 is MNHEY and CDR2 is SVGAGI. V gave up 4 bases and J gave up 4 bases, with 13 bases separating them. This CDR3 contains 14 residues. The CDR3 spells CASSSAPRGYGYTF. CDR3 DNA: TGTGCCAGCAGTTCAGCCCCTCGAGGCTATGGCTACACCTTC.